Sequencing of this T cell receptor (beta chain) was carried out in a study of early T cells in non-severe SARS-CoV-2 infection. Study summary: Chains stayed unpaired after sequencing of bulk RNA from unsorted whole blood.

Study-wide points: Anti-spike CD8 specificities were favored by VDJdb matching, whose results missed private and CD4 specificities.

To note about this clonotype: Its cognate antigen is unknown.

Separate cDNA molecules each had unique molecular identifiers attached to them. From the 5' RACE reads, TCRdb called clonotypes with MiXCR, one entry per CDR3 protein. The sample carries about 77,000 distinct CDR3 sequences, approximately 12% recorded once. Germline CDR1 reads WNHNN; CDR2 reads SYGVQD (reference sequence). The V end lost 6 bases, the J end lost 0 bases, and 9 bases lay between the germline ends. The CDR3 runs 14 residues. The TCR sequence derives from an adult who was a healthcare worker with PCR-confirmed SARS-CoV-2 infection or an uninfected control (not recorded which). The donor label of this sample is uncertain. This material consisted of whole blood, taken at baseline. The J gene is TRBJ1-3, the V gene TRBV10-1; D remains unclear. CDR3 coding DNA: TGCGCCAGCAGCCCCCAACCCTCTGGAAACACCATATATTTT. Its protein is CASSPQPSGNTIYF.